These 19 T cell receptor beta chains were all obtained from the same sample, sequenced in a study of blood T cell repertoires in COVID-19. Data came from immunoSEQ multiplex PCR; TCRdb stores just in-frame clones and leaves some out. Seen here are some 200,000 clones, around 81% observed once, and the top ten hold roughly 3%. Sequenced material: peripheral blood. These receptor sequences come from a human donor with acute or convalescent COVID-19. The donor label of this sample is uncertain.

The chain recombines TRBV27 with TRBJ1-2; the match to TRBD1 covers 7 bases. The CDR3 is made up of 15 amino acids. Germline V gene lookup returns CDR1 MNHEY and CDR2 SMNVEV (reference sequence). Losses at the gene ends were 2 bases for V and 3 bases for J; bases not matched to a gene: 6. CDR3 bases: TGTGCCAGCAGTTTAAGGGGGCTCGGAGACTATGGCTACACCTTC. As protein: CASSLRGLGDYGYTF.

The chain is built from TRBV7-2 and TRBJ2-7; 9 bases are a match to TRBD2. The ends lost 6 bases at V and 3 bases at J; junction bases unmatched: 9. The CDR3 contains 15 residues. CDR1 is SGHTA, CDR2 FQGNSA, per germline. DNA for the CDR3: TGTGCCAGCAGTTCAAGCGGGGGGCGGTACTACGAGCAGTACTTC. Translated, it gives CASSSSGGRYYEQYF.

V usage is TRBV15 and J usage is TRBJ1-5; unclear D gene. Germline values: CDR1 LNHNV, CDR2 YYDKDF (reference sequence). This CDR3 spans 16 amino acids. V was cut by 0 bases and J by 0 bases, with 9 bases left in between. CDR3 sequence reads: CATSRDRANSNQPQHF. Here the CDR3 DNA reads TGTGCCACCAGCAGAGATAGAGCTAATAGCAATCAGCCCCAGCATTTT. The full variable domain, in which reference TRBV15 and TRBJ1-5 provide the parts outside the CDR3, is DAMVIQNPRYQVTQFGKPVTLSCSQTLNHNVMYWYQQKSSQAPKLLFHYYDKDFNNEADTPDNFQSRRPNTSFCFLDIRSPGLGDTAMYLCATSRDRANSNQPQHFGDGTRLSIL.

The CDR3, as DNA: TGTGCCAGCAGCGGAGAGAACAATGAGCAGTTCTTC. Protein: CASSGENNEQFF. The chain combines TRBV2 with TRBJ2-1; no firm D call. The V end lost 6 bases, the J end lost 5 bases, and 8 bases lay between the germline ends. The CDR3 totals 12 residues. Germline loops: CDR1 SNHLY, CDR2 FYNNEI.

This chain links TRBV19 with TRBJ2-1; 8 nucleotides align to TRBD2. The CDR3 extends over 15 amino acids. With 4 bases clipped from V and 9 bases from J, the junction kept 11 bases outside the gene matches. Germline V gene sequence: CDR1 LNHDA, CDR2 SQIVND (reference sequence). CDR3: CASSRNGGAEGEQFF. The CDR3 nucleotides read TGTGCCAGTAGTAGGAACGGGGGGGCCGAGGGTGAGCAGTTCTTC.

This clone was seen a handful of times. This chain joins TRBV6-6 and TRBJ1-5, with unresolved D. Germline V gene lookup returns CDR1 MNHNY and CDR2 SVGAGI (reference sequence). Deletions cut 6 bases from V and 5 bases from J, with 8 bases between. This CDR3 comprises 12 residues. This chain's CDR3 is CASSRTDQPQHF. As DNA, the CDR3 is TGTGCCAGCAGCCGTACTGATCAGCCCCAGCATTTT.

About this clone: The same CDR3 can be traced to other DNA sequences in this sample. V is TRBV5-1 and J is TRBJ2-3, with TRBD2 identical over 12 bases. Germline lookup yields CDR1 SGHRS and CDR2 YFSETQ. V lost 0 bases, J lost 3 bases, and 2 bases stayed unmatched. This CDR3 is 16 amino acids long. The CDR3 is CASSLGGTSGTDTQYF. The CDR3 bases are TGCGCCAGCAGCTTGGGAGGGACTAGCGGGACAGATACGCAGTATTTT.

The V and J genes are TRBV30 and TRBJ2-7; 12 bases align to TRBD2. Germline CDR1 is GTSNPN and CDR2 is SVGIG (reference sequence). CDR3 size: 15 residues. J was trimmed by 7 bases and V by 0 bases; bases with no gene match: 7. CDR3 protein: CAWSVPPSGRGEQYF. The CDR3 region has the DNA TGTGCCTGGAGTGTACCGCCTAGCGGGAGGGGTGAGCAGTACTTC. The full variable domain, completed using reference TRBV30 and TRBJ2-7, is SQTIHQWPATLVQPVGSPLSLECTVEGTSNPNLYWYRQAAGRGLQLLFYSVGIGQISSEVPQNLSASRPQDRQFILSSKKLLLSDSGFYLCAWSVPPSGRGEQYFGPGTRLTVT.

The chain carries TRBV10-3 and TRBJ2-1; maybe TRBD2 (5 bases). This CDR3 region has 17 residues. The V and J ends lost 6 bases and 1 base respectively, with 19 bases between them. CDR1 and CDR2 from the germline V gene are ENHRY and SYGVKD. The CDR3 loop reads CAISPKSGSESYNEQFF. CDR3 in DNA: TGTGCCATCAGCCCTAAGTCGGGGTCGGAATCCTACAATGAGCAGTTCTTC.

The chain links TRBV9 to TRBJ2-5; 9 bases align to TRBD2. Germline loops: CDR1 SGDLS, CDR2 YYNGEE. V lost 0 bases and J lost 4; bases outside the gene matches: 4. The CDR3 extends over 15 amino acids. The CDR3 DNA sequence: TGTGCCAGCAGCGTAGGCCCAGCGGGAGGAGAGACCCAGTACTTC. Amino acids: CASSVGPAGGETQYF.

This chain joins TRBV28 and TRBJ1-6, with D tentatively TRBD1 (5 bases). V was clipped by 6 bases and J by 0 bases, with 15 bases between them. Germline V lookup: CDR1 MDHEN, CDR2 SYDVKM. The CDR3 length is 17 residues. The CDR3 is CASSNGAASSYNSPLHF. For the CDR3, the DNA is TGTGCCAGCAGCAATGGGGCAGCGAGCTCCTATAATTCACCCCTCCACTTT.

The chain uses TRBV2 and TRBJ1-1, with D hard to call. Germline CDR1 reads SNHLY; CDR2 reads FYNNEI. The CDR3 covers 13 residues. V gave up 6 bases and J gave up 1 base, with 9 bases separating them. In DNA, the CDR3 is TGTGCCAGCAGGATGACTCCGAACACTGAAGCTTTCTTT. This gives the protein CASRMTPNTEAFF.

The V call is TRBV7-2, the J call TRBJ2-5; 9 bases agree with TRBD2. The CDR3 is 16 amino acids. J lost 1 base, V lost 1 base, and 4 bases had no gene match. From germline, CDR1 is SGHTA and CDR2 FQGNSA. CDR3 sequence: CASSLGRTSVQETQYF. Written as DNA, the CDR3 is TGTGCCAGCAGCTTAGGGAGGACTAGCGTCCAAGAGACCCAGTACTTC.

The rearrangement joins TRBV12-3 or TRBV12-4 to TRBJ1-1; no reliable D call. CDR3 size: 13 residues. V lost 10 bases and J 7 bases, leaving 19 bases between the germline ends. CDR3 nucleotide sequence: TGTGCCACCGGCTCCGAAATGGGAGGTGAAGCTTTCTTT. It translates to CATGSEMGGEAFF.

V is TRBV18 and J is TRBJ2-3; 11 nucleotides line up with TRBD1. From germline, CDR1 is KGHSH and CDR2 LQKENI. Losses at the gene ends were 2 bases for V and 4 bases for J; bases not matched to a gene: 8. The CDR3 runs to 17 residues. The CDR3 sequence is CASSPGTPGQGADTQYF. The CDR3 bases are TGTGCCAGCTCACCAGGAACGCCGGGACAGGGGGCAGATACGCAGTATTTT. The full variable domain, its missing parts supplied by reference TRBV18 and TRBJ2-3, is NAGVMQNPRHLVRRRGQEARLRCSPMKGHSHVYWYRQLPEEGLKFMVYLQKENIIDESGMPKERFSAEFPKEGPSILRIQQVVRGDSAAYFCASSPGTPGQGADTQYFGPGTRLTVL.

Note on this clone: Other DNA sequences from this sample encode an identical CDR3 as well. In nucleotides, the CDR3 is TGTGCCAGCAGCCCCTCTAGCTACGAGCAGTACTTC. Protein sequence: CASSPSSYEQYF. The chain couples TRBV7-9 to TRBJ2-7, with D uncertain. This CDR3 region has 12 residues. Germline lookup yields CDR1 SEHNR and CDR2 FQNEAQ (reference sequence). V lost 5 bases, J lost 3 bases, and 8 bases lay in between.

This chain links TRBV11-3 with TRBJ2-1, with D possibly matching TRBD2 (5 bases). This CDR3 has 14 amino acids. CDR1 and CDR2 (germline): SGHNT, YENEEA. V lost 1 base, J lost 3 bases, and 7 bases lay in between. The CDR3 nucleotides read TGTGCCAGCAGCTTAGGGAGGAACTACAATGAGCAGTTCTTC. Translated: CASSLGRNYNEQFF.

This clone was observed once. The chain joins TRBV6-5 to TRBJ1-1; D may be TRBD1 (5 bases). V was trimmed by 7 bases and J by 1 base, leaving 13 bases between them. The CDR3 loop spans 14 amino acids. Germline V gene data show CDR1 as MNHEY and CDR2 as SVGAGI. The CDR3 loop reads CASTAPQGNTEAFF. DNA of the CDR3: TGTGCCAGCACCGCCCCCCAGGGGAACACTGAAGCTTTCTTT.

J is TRBJ2-4 and V is TRBV7-6; 7 nucleotides match TRBD2. The CDR3 has 17 residues. Germline trimming cut 5 bases from V and 0 bases from J; bases unmatched to any gene: 10. Germline lookup yields CDR1 SGHVS and CDR2 FNYEAQ. For the CDR3, the DNA is TGTGCCAGCAGCCCCCTGGGGGGGAGAGGAGCCAAAAACATTCAGTACTTC. This codes for CASSPLGGRGAKNIQYF. The variable domain in full, with the rest retrieved from reference TRBV7-6 and TRBJ2-4, is GAGVSQSPRYKVTKRGQDVALRCDPISGHVSLYWYRQALGQGPEFLTYFNYEAQQDKSGLPNDRFSAERPEGSISTLTIQRTEQRDSAMYRCASSPLGGRGAKNIQYFGAGTRLSVL.